Below, 27 T cell receptor beta chains from the same sample are listed, as sequenced in a study of cytomegalovirus exposure and HLA in healthy donors (dated by TCRdb to about 2017). The library came from the immunoSEQ multiplex PCR assay. For the multiplex PCR, a mixture combining 60 forward primers for TCR Vbeta segments and 13 reverse primers for TCR Jbeta segments was used. In TCRdb, the immuneACCESS table is reduced to in-frame sequences with V and J assigned. These tables do not hold every clone; where another copy was compared, an unresolved V gene accounts for under half, and the others remain unexplained. Counted in this sample were some 130,000 clones; about 80% of them appeared once. The ten largest account for over 0.9% of the sample. The sequenced material came from PBMCs. These receptors were taken from a human donor in good health.

The chain couples TRBV18 to TRBJ1-4; 7 positions match TRBD1. V lost 0 bases and J lost 5; bases outside the gene matches: 3. CDR1 is KGHSH, CDR2 LQKENI, per germline. The CDR3 is made up of 15 amino acids. CDR3 protein: CASSPPDRDNEKLFF. Here the CDR3 DNA reads TGTGCCAGCTCACCACCCGACAGGGACAATGAAAAACTGTTTTTT.

The chain has TRBV10-3 and TRBJ2-3, with TRBD2 matching 11 bases. After removal of 10 bases from V and 3 bases from J, the junction contained 3 bases not matched to a gene. Germline V gene lookup returns CDR1 ENHRY and CDR2 SYGVKD. The CDR3 is made up of 13 amino acids. The CDR3 DNA is TGTGCCACCACTAGCGGGGGAACAGATACGCAGTATTTT. Its translation is CATTSGGTDTQYF.

The chain carries TRBV28 and TRBJ2-7; 11 bases agree with TRBD2. Germline V gene lookup returns CDR1 MDHEN and CDR2 SYDVKM. The J segment lost 0 bases and the V segment lost 3 bases, leaving 1 base of the junction unmatched. The CDR3 has 15 residues. The CDR3 nucleotides are TGTGCCAGCAGTTTTGGGACTAGCGGCTCCTACGAGCAGTACTTC. Amino acids: CASSFGTSGSYEQYF. Filled out from reference TRBV28 and TRBJ2-7, the complete variable domain reads DVKVTQSSRYLVKRTGEKVFLECVQDMDHENMFWYRQDPGLGLRLIYFSYDVKMKEKGDIPEGYSVSREKKERFSLILESASTNQTSMYLCASSFGTSGSYEQYFGPGTRLTVT.

The CDR3 nucleotides read TGTGCCAGCAGCTTGGCCCCGCGGGGGGGCCCATACGAGCAGTACTTC. This translates into CASSLAPRGGPYEQYF. The gene calls are TRBV5-4 and TRBJ2-7; 9 bases align to TRBD2. Trimming removed 0 bases from V and 4 bases from J; junction bases left unmatched: 8. The germline CDR1 and CDR2 sequences are SGHNT and YYREEE (reference sequence). This CDR3 contains 16 residues. Drawing the rest from reference TRBV5-4 and TRBJ2-7, the complete variable domain is ETGVTQSPTHLIKTRGQQVTLRCSSQSGHNTVSWYQQALGQGPQFIFQYYREEENGRGNFPPRFSGLQFPNYSSELNVNALELDDSALYLCASSLAPRGGPYEQYFGPGTRLTVT.

The chain couples TRBV6-5 to TRBJ2-3; TRBD1 matches 8 bases. There are 15 residues in the CDR3. Unmatched junction bases numbered 4, after V lost 0 bases and J lost 5 bases. From germline, CDR1 is MNHEY and CDR2 SVGAGI. In nucleotides, the CDR3 is TGTGCCAGCAGTTACTCCGGACAGGGTGGAGATACGCAGTATTTT. Encoded protein: CASSYSGQGGDTQYF.

The genes are TRBV10-1 and TRBJ2-1; D unclear. CDR3 length equals 11 residues. Germline CDR1 reads WNHNN; CDR2 reads SYGVQD (reference sequence). The germline V and J ends were trimmed by 0 bases and 15 bases, with 9 bases remaining between them. Here the CDR3 reads CASSESSVPFF. CDR3 sequence (DNA): TGCGCCAGCAGTGAGTCCTCAGTACCGTTCTTC.

V usage is TRBV7-9 and J usage is TRBJ1-1; 7 bases fit TRBD1. This CDR3 is built from 13 residues. V dropped 2 bases and J dropped 6; count of bases not matched to a gene: 3. Germline V CDR1 and CDR2: SEHNR, FQNEAQ (reference sequence). DNA of the CDR3: TGTGCCAGCAGCTTACCCCAGGGGGCTGAAGCTTTCTTT. This sequence encodes CASSLPQGAEAFF.

This chain links TRBV2 with TRBJ2-3, with 7 bases matching TRBD1. CDR1 SNHLY and CDR2 FYNNEI come from the germline V gene. CDR3 length: 15 residues. The V and J ends lost 6 bases and 4 bases, in that order; junction bases with no gene match: 10. CDR3 in amino acids: CASRRDSLTADTQYF. In nucleotides, the CDR3 is TGTGCCAGCAGACGGGACAGTCTAACTGCAGATACGCAGTATTTT.

The V call is TRBV10-3, the J call TRBJ1-3; D not resolved. This CDR3 region has 10 residues. CDR1 and CDR2 (germline): ENHRY, SYGVKD. Trimming stripped 10 bases from V and 4 bases from J, with 5 bases between. CDR3 amino acids: CATQGNTIYF. CDR3 DNA sequence: TGTGCCACCCAAGGAAACACCATATATTTT.

V is TRBV6-6 and J is TRBJ2-7; the match to TRBD1 covers 8 bases. Trimming at V came to 6 bases and at J to 1 base, leaving 8 bases not matched to a gene. This CDR3 has 15 amino acids. Germline CDR1 MNHNY, CDR2 SVGAGI (reference sequence). CDR3 residues: CASRRWRQGSYEQYF. The CDR3 DNA is TGTGCCAGCAGGCGATGGAGACAGGGGTCCTACGAGCAGTACTTC.

This clone was counted a single time. The chain uses TRBV28 and TRBJ2-5, with D possibly matching TRBD1 (6 bases). Trimming shortened V by 4 bases and J by 6 bases, and 12 bases separated the two germline ends. The CDR3 has 13 residues. CDR1 and CDR2 from the germline V gene are MDHEN and SYDVKM. This CDR3 is CASSSQGKQTQYF. DNA for the CDR3: TGTGCCAGCAGTTCCCAGGGGAAACAGACCCAGTACTTC. The whole variable domain, remainder taken from reference TRBV28 and TRBJ2-5, is DVKVTQSSRYLVKRTGEKVFLECVQDMDHENMFWYRQDPGLGLRLIYFSYDVKMKEKGDIPEGYSVSREKKERFSLILESASTNQTSMYLCASSSQGKQTQYFGPGTRLLVL.

V gene TRBV19 combines with J gene TRBJ1-5, with a tentative D call TRBD1 (5 bases). The V gene lost 4 bases and the J gene lost 4 bases, with 14 bases spanning the gap. CDR3 length: 15 amino acids. Germline V lookup: CDR1 LNHDA, CDR2 SQIVND (reference sequence). The DNA for the CDR3 is TGTGCCAGTAGTACCTGGCAGGGAGGGAATCAGCCCCAGCATTTT. Protein sequence: CASSTWQGGNQPQHF.

V and J are TRBV6-1 and TRBJ2-7; 7 bases align to TRBD2. The V and J ends lost 4 bases and 6 bases, in that order; junction bases with no gene match: 6. The CDR3 runs 13 residues. Germline loops: CDR1 MNHNS, CDR2 SASEGT. The CDR3 bases are TGTGCCAGCAGTGTAGGACTAGTGTTCGAGCAGTACTTC. Translated, it gives CASSVGLVFEQYF.

CDR3: CASSSRLDRVGSPLHF. The CDR3 bases are TGTGCCAGCAGTTCTCGATTAGACAGGGTAGGCTCACCCCTCCACTTT. The J gene is TRBJ1-6, the V gene TRBV27; 7 nucleotides agree with TRBD1. V lost 4 bases and J lost 10; bases outside the gene matches: 13. Germline CDR1 MNHEY, CDR2 SMNVEV (reference sequence). The length of the CDR3 is 16 residues.

The genes are TRBV7-9 and TRBJ2-7, with a tentative D call TRBD2 (7 bases). CDR1 is SEHNR, CDR2 FQNEAQ, per germline (reference sequence). Deletions cut 5 bases from V and 9 bases from J, with 20 bases between. The CDR3 spans 14 residues. CDR3 residues: CASSEDPGGAGQYF. The CDR3 DNA sequence: TGTGCCAGCAGCGAAGACCCGGGGGGCGCGGGGCAGTACTTC.

The chain recombines TRBV5-4 with TRBJ1-3; D gene ambiguous. V lost 0 bases and J 0 bases, leaving 10 bases between the germline ends. This CDR3 has 16 residues. The germline V gene encodes CDR1 SGHNT and CDR2 YYREEE (reference sequence). The CDR3 DNA reads TGTGCCAGCAGCTTGGGACTCTTGAGCTCTGGAAACACCATATATTTT. Amino acid sequence: CASSLGLLSSGNTIYF.

This clone was recorded once. V usage is TRBV5-1 and J usage is TRBJ1-1; no reliable D call. CDR1 and CDR2 (germline): SGHRS, YFSETQ. The CDR3 runs to 16 residues. V gave up 7 bases and J gave up 10 bases, with 29 bases separating them. The CDR3 sequence is CASRRWADAKSGRAFF. The CDR3 DNA reads TGCGCCAGCCGACGTTGGGCGGACGCAAAGAGCGGACGAGCTTTCTTT.

The rearrangement joins TRBV27 to TRBJ2-7; D not certain. V dropped 6 bases and J dropped 0 bases, with 12 bases sitting between them. The CDR3 has 14 residues. The V gene's germline CDR1 is MNHEY and CDR2 SMNVEV (reference sequence). The CDR3 sequence is CASRNGRGSYEQYF. Written as DNA, the CDR3 is TGTGCCAGCAGGAATGGCAGAGGCTCCTACGAGCAGTACTTC.

The chain couples TRBV29-1 to TRBJ1-1, with 7 bases lining up with TRBD1. J was trimmed by 3 bases and V by 7 bases; bases with no gene match: 8. The CDR3 is 13 residues long. Germline V lookup: CDR1 SQVTM, CDR2 ANQGSEA. This CDR3 is CSAGGQIYTEAFF. CDR3 coding DNA: TGCAGCGCCGGGGGACAGATATACACTGAAGCTTTCTTT.

The chain joins TRBV27 to TRBJ1-1; D perhaps matches TRBD1 (5 bases). The CDR3 is made up of 13 amino acids. Germline V gene lookup returns CDR1 MNHEY and CDR2 SMNVEV (reference sequence). V was cut by 5 bases and J by 13 bases, with 20 bases left in between. CDR3 nucleotides: TGTGCCAGCAGTCCCAGCGCAGGGTTGGGGGGTTTCTTT. This gives the protein CASSPSAGLGGFF.

The gene calls are TRBV5-6 and TRBJ1-6; 7 bases match TRBD1. The germline CDR1 and CDR2 sequences are SGHDT and YYEEEE. The CDR3 is 13 amino acids. Germline trimming cut 7 bases from V and 9 bases from J; bases unmatched to any gene: 7. In DNA form, the CDR3 reads TGTGCCAGCCTGGGACAGAACAGTTCACCCCTCCACTTT. This codes for CASLGQNSSPLHF.

This rearrangement joins TRBV27 to TRBJ2-5, with TRBD2 matching 11 bases. With 4 bases clipped from V and 4 bases from J, the junction kept 2 bases outside the gene matches. Germline-derived CDR1 and CDR2 are MNHEY and SMNVEV (reference sequence). This CDR3 spans 14 amino acids. Written as DNA, the CDR3 is TGTGCCAGCAGTTCCCTAGCGGGGGGAGAGACCCAGTACTTC. Translated: CASSSLAGGETQYF.

V is TRBV9 and J is TRBJ2-5; 8 bases match TRBD2. From germline, CDR1 is SGDLS and CDR2 YYNGEE. The CDR3 extends over 14 amino acids. The trim removed 3 bases at V and 5 bases at J, leaving 6 bases unmatched. CDR3 amino acids: CASSDGTRRETQYF. The CDR3 DNA sequence: TGTGCCAGCAGCGACGGGACTAGGAGGGAGACCCAGTACTTC.

V usage is TRBV11-3 and J usage is TRBJ2-7, with 11 bases fitting TRBD2. From germline, CDR1 is SGHNT and CDR2 YENEEA. This CDR3 is built from 15 residues. V lost 5 bases, J lost 3 bases, and 6 bases stayed unmatched. The CDR3 is CASSTGTSGNYEQYF. DNA for the CDR3: TGTGCCAGCAGCACAGGGACTAGCGGAAACTACGAGCAGTACTTC.

The V and J genes are TRBV4-1 and TRBJ1-5; 7 bases are shared with TRBD1. The CDR3 is made up of 17 amino acids. The J segment lost 5 bases and the V segment lost 0 bases, leaving 10 bases of the junction unmatched. Germline assignment: CDR1 MGHRA and CDR2 YSYEKL. CDR3 protein: CASSQDRARGIDQPQHF. Written as DNA, the CDR3 is TGCGCCAGCAGCCAAGATAGGGCCAGGGGGATCGATCAGCCCCAGCATTTT.

The chain joins TRBV5-5 to TRBJ2-3, with 9 positions matching TRBD2. Per germline, CDR1 SGHKS and CDR2 YYEKEE (reference sequence). Germline trimming cut 2 bases from V and 3 bases from J; bases unmatched to any gene: 10. The CDR3 runs 17 residues. CDR3 bases: TGTGCCAGCAGCTTCGGGGCAGCGGGGGGTTTAACAGATACGCAGTATTTT. Translating gives CASSFGAAGGLTDTQYF.

In DNA, the CDR3 is TGTGCCAGTAGTTTAGTGCGTCTCGGTCAACCGAATCAAGAGACCCAGTACTTC. Amino acids: CASSLVRLGQPNQETQYF. The V and J genes are TRBV19 and TRBJ2-5; no definite D call. This CDR3 is 18 amino acids long. CDR1 is LNHDA and CDR2 is SQIVND in the germline V gene (reference sequence). V lost 5 bases, J lost 2 bases, and 24 bases lay in between.